These 5 T cell receptor beta chains were sequenced from one sample in a study of T cells in women clearing cervical HPV infection. This table comes from immunoSEQ multiplex PCR, and its TCRdb copy is limited to in-frame clones, with some not included. Reported are more than 25,000 clones; the ten largest clones contain approximately 7.8%. The specimen was blood buffy coat. The receptors stem from a woman aged 18-70 years with a cervical HPV16 infection that either progressed to CIN3+ or cleared (not recorded which).

Note on this clone: The read comes to an end 3 residues before the CDR3 does, leaving the germline J gene to fill in the end. The chain employs TRBV7-3 and TRBJ2-6, with D perhaps matching TRBD1 (6 bases). The CDR3 is made up of 18 amino acids. Germline V gene sequence: CDR1 SGHTA, CDR2 FQGTGA. Trimming shortened V by 5 bases and J by 0 bases, and 17 bases separated the two germline ends. The CDR3 is CASSLGVQGSSGANVLTF. The sequenced part of the CDR3 DNA is TGTGCCAGCAGCCTGGGCGTACAGGGTTCCTCTGGGGCCAACGTC.

Worth noting for this clone: The read ends 3 residues shy of where the CDR3 ends; the end is completed using the germline J gene. The rearrangement links TRBV19 to TRBJ2-5; TRBD2 aligns across 10 bases. V was pared by 3 bases and J by 2 bases, with 3 bases of the junction left unmatched. Germline values: CDR1 LNHDA, CDR2 SQIVND (reference sequence). CDR3 length: 15 residues. The covered CDR3 bases are TGTGCCAGTAGTATGGCTAGCGGGGGTCAAGAGACC. It specifies CASSMASGGQET. The CDR3 as a whole reads CASSMASGGQETQYF.

Comments on this clone: The read is 3 residues too short to cover the CDR3 end, so that end is filled in from the germline J gene. This rearrangement joins TRBV19 to TRBJ2-1, with D perhaps TRBD2 (6 bases). The CDR3 has 12 amino acids. V was shortened by 2 bases and J by 7 bases, with 6 bases between the two germline ends. In germline, CDR1 is LNHDA, CDR2 SQIVND (reference sequence). The CDR3 bases that were read are TGTGCCAGTAGTATACGGGGGAATGAG. Its translation is CASSIRGNE. The full CDR3 sequence reads CASSIRGNEQFF.

As regards this clone: A junction end diverges from the germline sequence, so it may reflect a read error. The read finishes 3 residues shy of the CDR3 end, and the germline J gene is used to complete it. Other nucleotide sequences from this sample produce the same CDR3. This rearrangement joins TRBV7-3 to TRBJ1-2, with unresolved D. There are 14 residues in the CDR3. Germline V lookup: CDR1 SGHTA, CDR2 FQGTGA. Partial CDR3 DNA: TGTGCCAGCAGCCCCCGCGGCGTTTCCTATGGA. It is translated as CASSPRGVSYG. The whole CDR3 sequence is CASSPRGVSYGYTF.

Concerning this clone itself: Sequencing ends 3 residues short of the CDR3 end; the germline J gene provides the rest. The rearrangement links TRBV20-1 to TRBJ2-3; 16 bases match TRBD2. V was pared by 5 bases and J by 4 bases, with 0 bases of the junction left unmatched. This CDR3 is 14 amino acids long. CDR1 and CDR2 from the germline V gene are DFQATT and SNEGSKA (reference sequence). The CDR3 spells CSAGTSGGADTQYF. The DNA read from the CDR3 is TGCAGTGCTGGGACTAGCGGGGGGGCAGATACG.